The text below deals with one T cell receptor beta chain. Libraries were prepared by immunoSEQ multiplex PCR; TCRdb keeps only in-frame clonotypes and omits some of them. The profile covers approximately 300,000 clones, with around 90% appearing a single time and roughly 6.7% taken by the ten largest. The data are from a study of blood T cell repertoires in COVID-19. V was clipped by 1 base and J by 4 bases, with 16 bases between them. The CDR3 totals 15 residues. The germline gives CDR1 SQVTM, CDR2 ANQGSEA. This clonotype originated in a man between 18 and 29 years old who had recovered from COVID-19. The chain links TRBV29-1 to TRBJ1-2, with a possible D match to TRBD1 (6 bases). What was sequenced was peripheral blood. In nucleotides, the CDR3 is TGCAGCGTTGAAGGGCGTGGGGGCGAATCCTATGGCTACACCTTC. This sequence encodes CSVEGRGGESYGYTF.